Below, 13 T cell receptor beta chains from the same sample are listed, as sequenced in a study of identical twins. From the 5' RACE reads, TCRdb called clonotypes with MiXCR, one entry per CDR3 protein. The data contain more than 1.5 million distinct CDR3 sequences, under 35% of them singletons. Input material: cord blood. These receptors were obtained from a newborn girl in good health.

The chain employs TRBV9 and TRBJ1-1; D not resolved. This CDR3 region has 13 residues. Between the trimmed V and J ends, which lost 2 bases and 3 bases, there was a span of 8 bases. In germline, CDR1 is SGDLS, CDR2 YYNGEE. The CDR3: CASSVSGYTEAFF. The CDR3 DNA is TGTGCCAGCAGCGTCTCCGGATACACTGAAGCTTTCTTT. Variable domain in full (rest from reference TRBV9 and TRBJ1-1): DSGVTQTPKHLITATGQRVTLRCSPRSGDLSVYWYQQSLDQGLQFLIQYYNGEERAKGNILERFSAQQFPDLHSELNLSSLELGDSALYFCASSVSGYTEAFFGQGTRLTVV.

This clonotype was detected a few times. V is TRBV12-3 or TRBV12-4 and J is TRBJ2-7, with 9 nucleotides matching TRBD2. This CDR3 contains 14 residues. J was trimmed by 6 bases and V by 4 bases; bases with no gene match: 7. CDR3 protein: CASSSGTSFPEQYF. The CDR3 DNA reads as TGTGCCAGCAGTTCCGGGACTAGCTTCCCCGAGCAGTACTTC.

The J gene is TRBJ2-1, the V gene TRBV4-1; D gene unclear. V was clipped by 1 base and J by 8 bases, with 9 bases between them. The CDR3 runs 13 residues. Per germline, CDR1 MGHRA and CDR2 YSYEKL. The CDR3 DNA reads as TGCGCCAGCAGCCAAGCCGTGTGGTATGAGCAGTTCTTC. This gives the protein CASSQAVWYEQFF.

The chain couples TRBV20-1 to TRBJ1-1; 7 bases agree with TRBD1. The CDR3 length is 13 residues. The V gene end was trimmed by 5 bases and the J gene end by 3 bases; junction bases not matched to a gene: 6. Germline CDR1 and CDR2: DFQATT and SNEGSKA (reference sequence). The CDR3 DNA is TGCAGTGCTCGATGGGACAGCCACACTGAAGCTTTCTTT. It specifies CSARWDSHTEAFF.

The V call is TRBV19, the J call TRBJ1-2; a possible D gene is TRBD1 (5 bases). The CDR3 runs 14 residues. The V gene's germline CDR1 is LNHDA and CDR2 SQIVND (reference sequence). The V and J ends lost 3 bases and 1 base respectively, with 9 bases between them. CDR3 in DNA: TGTGCCAGTAGTATCCACCAGGGTAACTATGGCTACACCTTC. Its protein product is CASSIHQGNYGYTF.

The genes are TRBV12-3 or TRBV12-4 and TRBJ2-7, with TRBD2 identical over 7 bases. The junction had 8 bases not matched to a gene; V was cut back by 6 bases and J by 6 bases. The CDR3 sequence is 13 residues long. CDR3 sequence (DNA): TGTGCCAGCAGCCCTCTCCGCGGGGGCGAGCAGTACTTC. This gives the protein CASSPLRGGEQYF.

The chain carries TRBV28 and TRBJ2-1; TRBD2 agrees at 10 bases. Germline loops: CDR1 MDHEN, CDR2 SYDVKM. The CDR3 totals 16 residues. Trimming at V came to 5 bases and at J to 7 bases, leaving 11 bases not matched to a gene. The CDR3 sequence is CASSTLAGVALNEQFF. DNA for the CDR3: TGTGCCAGCAGTACCCTAGCGGGAGTAGCCCTTAATGAGCAGTTCTTC.

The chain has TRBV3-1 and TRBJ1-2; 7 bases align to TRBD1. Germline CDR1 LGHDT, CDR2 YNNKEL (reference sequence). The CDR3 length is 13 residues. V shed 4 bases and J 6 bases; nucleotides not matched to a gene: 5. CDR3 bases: TGTGCCAGCAGCCCGGACAGGCTTCATGGCTACACCTTC. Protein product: CASSPDRLHGYTF.

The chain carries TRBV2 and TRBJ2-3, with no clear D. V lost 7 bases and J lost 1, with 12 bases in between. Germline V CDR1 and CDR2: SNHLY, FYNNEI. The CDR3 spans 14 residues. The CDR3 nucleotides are TGTGCCAGCATGCTGAGAAGACGCACAGATACGCAGTATTTT. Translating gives CASMLRRRTDTQYF. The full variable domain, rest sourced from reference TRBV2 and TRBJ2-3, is EPEVTQTPSHQVTQMGQEVILRCVPISNHLYFYWYRQILGQKVEFLVSFYNNEISEKSEIFDDQFSVERPDGSNFTLKIRSTKLEDSAMYFCASMLRRRTDTQYFGPGTRLTVL.

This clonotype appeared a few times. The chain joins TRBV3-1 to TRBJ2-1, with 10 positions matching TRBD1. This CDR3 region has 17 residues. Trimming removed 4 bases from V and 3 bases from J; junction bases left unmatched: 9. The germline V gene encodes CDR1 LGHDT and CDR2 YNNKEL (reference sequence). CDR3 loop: CASSPRKRTGGYNEQFF. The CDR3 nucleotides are TGTGCCAGCAGCCCCCGCAAAAGGACAGGGGGCTACAATGAGCAGTTCTTC.

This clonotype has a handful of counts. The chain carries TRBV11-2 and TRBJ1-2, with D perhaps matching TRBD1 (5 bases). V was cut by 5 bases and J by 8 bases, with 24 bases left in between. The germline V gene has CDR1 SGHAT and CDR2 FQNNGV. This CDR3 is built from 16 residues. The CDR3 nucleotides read TGTGCCAGCAGCGCTACAATAGGGGAGCTACGTTGGGGCTACACCTTC. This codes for CASSATIGELRWGYTF.

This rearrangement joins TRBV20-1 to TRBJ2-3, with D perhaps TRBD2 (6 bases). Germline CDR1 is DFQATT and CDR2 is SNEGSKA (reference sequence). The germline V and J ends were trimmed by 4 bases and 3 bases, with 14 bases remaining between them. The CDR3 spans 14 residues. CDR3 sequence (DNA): TGCAGTGCTAAGATCGGGACTCCTACAGATACGCAGTATTTT. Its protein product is CSAKIGTPTDTQYF.

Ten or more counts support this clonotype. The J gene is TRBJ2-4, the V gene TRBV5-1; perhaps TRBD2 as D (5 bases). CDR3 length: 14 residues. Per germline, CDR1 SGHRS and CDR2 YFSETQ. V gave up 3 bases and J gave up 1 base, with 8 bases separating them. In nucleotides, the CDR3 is TGCGCCAGCAGCTGGACTTGGGCCAAAAACATTCAGTACTTC. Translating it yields CASSWTWAKNIQYF.